This is a list of T cell receptor beta chains from one sample in a study of identical twins. From the 5' RACE reads, TCRdb called clonotypes with MiXCR, one entry per CDR3 protein. The sample holds more than 650,000 distinct CDR3 sequences, around 6.1% seen once. Material for sequencing was naive T cells sorted from blood. These receptors came from a man aged 18 to 35 in good health. CDR3s include the opening cysteine and the closing phenylalanine or tryptophan. The order of the fields is J gene, D gene, V gene, clone size, CDR3 protein, CDR3 DNA. A D gene is named only where the DNA matches it firmly. Only some rows state a clone size, as once, few, many or a class for expanded clones.

TRBJ2-1 . TRBV7-9 many CASSSPNLAEYYNEQFF TGTGCCAGCAGCTCCCCCAACTTAGCGGAGTACTACAATGAGCAGTTCTTC
TRBJ2-2 . TRBV5-1 . CASSLERTSNTGELFF TGCGCCAGCAGCTTAGAGCGGACATCGAACACCGGGGAGCTGTTTTTT
TRBJ2-3 . TRBV10-3 many CAISSLAADTQYF TGTGCCATCAGTAGCCTAGCCGCAGATACGCAGTATTTT
TRBJ1-2 . TRBV18 . CASSPTGHLSNYGYTF TGTGCCAGCTCACCTACCGGGCACCTCTCTAACTATGGCTACACCTTC
TRBJ2-1 . TRBV19 . CASTISNEQFF TGTGCCAGTACAATAAGCAATGAGCAGTTCTTC
TRBJ1-1 . TRBV6-1 few CASSVLWGDTEAFF TGTGCCAGCAGTGTCCTATGGGGAGACACTGAAGCTTTCTTT
TRBJ2-1 TRBD2 TRBV29-1 many CSAGGLAGVHEQFF TGCAGCGCCGGAGGACTAGCGGGAGTGCATGAGCAGTTCTTC
TRBJ2-5 . TRBV29-1 many CSVLWGGLTEETQYF TGCAGCGTCCTCTGGGGGGGCCTAACAGAGGAGACCCAGTACTTC
TRBJ2-5 TRBD1 TRBV20-1 few CSARDYRGQETQYF TGCAGTGCTAGAGATTACAGGGGGCAAGAGACCCAGTACTTC
TRBJ1-2 TRBD1 TRBV20-1 many CSASTGTGNYGYTF TGCAGTGCTAGTACCGGGACAGGGAACTATGGCTACACCTTC
TRBJ1-4 . TRBV5-6 . CASSLIDSEKLFF TGTGCCAGCAGCTTGATCGACTCTGAAAAACTGTTTTTT
TRBJ2-2 . TRBV6-5 many CASSYSGDLGGELFF TGTGCCAGCAGTTACTCGGGTGATCTCGGGGGGGAGCTGTTTTTT
TRBJ2-7 . TRBV20-1 many CSAEPPDPYEQYF TGCAGTGCTGAGCCCCCGGATCCCTACGAGCAGTACTTC
TRBJ1-2 . TRBV29-1 many CSAPLTDALGYTF TGCAGCGCCCCACTGACAGACGCCCTTGGCTACACCTTC
TRBJ2-2 TRBD1 TRBV30 . CARSTGATGELFF TGTGCCCGCTCGACAGGGGCGACCGGGGAGCTGTTTTTT
TRBJ1-1 TRBD1 TRBV6-5 many CASSYGTGGTEAFF TGTGCCAGCAGCTATGGGACAGGGGGTACTGAAGCTTTCTTT